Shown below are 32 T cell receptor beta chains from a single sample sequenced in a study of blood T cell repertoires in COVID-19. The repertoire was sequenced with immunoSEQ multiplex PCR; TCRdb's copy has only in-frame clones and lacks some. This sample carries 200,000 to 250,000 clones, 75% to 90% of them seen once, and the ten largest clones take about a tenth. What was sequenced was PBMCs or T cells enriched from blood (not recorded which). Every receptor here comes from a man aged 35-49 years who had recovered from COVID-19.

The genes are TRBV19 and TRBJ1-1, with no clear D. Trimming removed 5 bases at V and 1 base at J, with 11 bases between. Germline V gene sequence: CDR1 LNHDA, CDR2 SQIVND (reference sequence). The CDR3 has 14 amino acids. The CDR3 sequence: CASSRPSANTEAFF. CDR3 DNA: TGTGCCAGTAGTCGGCCGAGCGCGAACACTGAAGCTTTCTTT.

The DNA of the CDR3 is TGTGCCAGCAGCTTAGGACAGCCCAACTCTGGAAACACCATATATTTT. Its translation: CASSLGQPNSGNTIYF. This chain joins TRBV7-9 and TRBJ1-3; possibly TRBD1 for D (5 bases). The CDR3 is made up of 16 amino acids. Trimming cost V 1 base and J 0 bases, with 10 bases left between them. Germline V gives CDR1 SEHNR, CDR2 FQNEAQ (reference sequence).

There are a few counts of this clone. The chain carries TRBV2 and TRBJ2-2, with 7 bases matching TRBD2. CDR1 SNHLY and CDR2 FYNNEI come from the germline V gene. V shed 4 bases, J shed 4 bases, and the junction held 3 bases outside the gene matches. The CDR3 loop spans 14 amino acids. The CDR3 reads CASSVGGFTGELFF. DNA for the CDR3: TGTGCCAGCAGTGTGGGAGGGTTCACCGGGGAGCTGTTTTTT.

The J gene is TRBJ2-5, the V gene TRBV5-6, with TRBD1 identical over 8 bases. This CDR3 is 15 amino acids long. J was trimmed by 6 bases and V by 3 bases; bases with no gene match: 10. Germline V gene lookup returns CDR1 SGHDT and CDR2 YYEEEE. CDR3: CASSSRTGSGKTQYF. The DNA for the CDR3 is TGTGCCAGCAGCTCAAGGACAGGGAGTGGAAAGACCCAGTACTTC.

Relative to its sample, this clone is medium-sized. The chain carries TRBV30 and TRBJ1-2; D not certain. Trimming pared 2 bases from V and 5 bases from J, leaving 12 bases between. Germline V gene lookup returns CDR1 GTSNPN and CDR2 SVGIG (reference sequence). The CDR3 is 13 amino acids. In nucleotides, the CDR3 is TGTGCCTGGAGTCCGCGACAAACGTATGGCTACACCTTC. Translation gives CAWSPRQTYGYTF.

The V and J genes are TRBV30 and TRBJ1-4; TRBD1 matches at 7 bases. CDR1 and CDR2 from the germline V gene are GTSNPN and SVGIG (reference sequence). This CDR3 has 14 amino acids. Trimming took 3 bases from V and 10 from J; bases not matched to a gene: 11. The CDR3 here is CAWRGLSPGGKLFF. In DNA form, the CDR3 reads TGTGCCTGGAGGGGTCTGAGCCCAGGGGGAAAACTGTTTTTT.

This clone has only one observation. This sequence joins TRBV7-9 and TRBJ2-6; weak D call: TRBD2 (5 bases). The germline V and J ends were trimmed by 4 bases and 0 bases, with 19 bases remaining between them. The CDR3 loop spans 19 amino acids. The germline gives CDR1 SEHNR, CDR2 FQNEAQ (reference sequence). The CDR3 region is CASSSNSVGLTSGANVLTF. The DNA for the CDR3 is TGTGCCAGCAGCTCCAATAGCGTGGGGTTAACCTCTGGGGCCAACGTCCTGACTTTC.

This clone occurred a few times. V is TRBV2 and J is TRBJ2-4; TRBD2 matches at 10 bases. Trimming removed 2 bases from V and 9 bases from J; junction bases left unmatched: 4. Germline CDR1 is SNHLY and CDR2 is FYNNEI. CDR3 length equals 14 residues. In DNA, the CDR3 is TGTGCCAGCAGTGAAAAGCGGGGGGGCGTCATTCAGTACTTC. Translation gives CASSEKRGGVIQYF.

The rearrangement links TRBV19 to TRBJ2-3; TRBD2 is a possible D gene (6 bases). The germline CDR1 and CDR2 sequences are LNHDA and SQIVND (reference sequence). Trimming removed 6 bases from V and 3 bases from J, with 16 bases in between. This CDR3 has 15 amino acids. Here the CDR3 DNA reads TGTGCCAGTAGGGAAGCGGGCCTAACTACAGATACGCAGTATTTT. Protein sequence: CASREAGLTTDTQYF.

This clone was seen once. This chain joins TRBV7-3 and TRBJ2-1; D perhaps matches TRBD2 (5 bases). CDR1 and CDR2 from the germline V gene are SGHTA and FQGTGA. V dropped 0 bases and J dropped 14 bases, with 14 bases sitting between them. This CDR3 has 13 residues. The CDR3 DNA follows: TGTGCCAGCAGCTTAACGCCGGGAAAGTCGAAGTTCTTC. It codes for CASSLTPGKSKFF.

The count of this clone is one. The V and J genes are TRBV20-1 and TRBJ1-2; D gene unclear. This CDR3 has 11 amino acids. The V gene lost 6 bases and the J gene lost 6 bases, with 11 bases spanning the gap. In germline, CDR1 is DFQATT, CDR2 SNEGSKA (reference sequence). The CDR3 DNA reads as TGCAGTGCCGGGAGGTCCGATGGCTACACCTTC. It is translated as CSAGRSDGYTF.

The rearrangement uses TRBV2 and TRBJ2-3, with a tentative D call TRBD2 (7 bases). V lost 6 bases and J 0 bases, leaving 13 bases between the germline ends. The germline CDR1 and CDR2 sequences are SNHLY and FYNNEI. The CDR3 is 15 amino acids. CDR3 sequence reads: CASRGGGRSTDTQYF. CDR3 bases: TGTGCCAGCAGGGGCGGGGGCCGTAGCACAGATACGCAGTATTTT.

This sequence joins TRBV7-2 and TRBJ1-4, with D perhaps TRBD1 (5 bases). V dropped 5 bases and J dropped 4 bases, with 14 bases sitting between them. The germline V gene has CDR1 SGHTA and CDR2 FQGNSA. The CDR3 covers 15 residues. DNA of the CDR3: TGTGCCAGCAGCCGCGCCGACAGCCGTAATGAAAAACTGTTTTTT. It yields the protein CASSRADSRNEKLFF.

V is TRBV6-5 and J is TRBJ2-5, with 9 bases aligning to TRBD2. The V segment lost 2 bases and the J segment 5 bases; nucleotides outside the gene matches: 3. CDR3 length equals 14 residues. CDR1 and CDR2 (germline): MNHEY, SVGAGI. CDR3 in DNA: TGTGCCAGCAGTTACGCGGGGGGGCGTGAGACCCAGTACTTC. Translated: CASSYAGGRETQYF.

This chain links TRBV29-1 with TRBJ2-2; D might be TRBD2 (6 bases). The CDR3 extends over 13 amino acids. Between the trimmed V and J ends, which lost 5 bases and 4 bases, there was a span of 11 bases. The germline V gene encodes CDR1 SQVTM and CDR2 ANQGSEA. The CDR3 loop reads CSVPQGGTGELFF. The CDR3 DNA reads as TGCAGCGTTCCCCAGGGAGGCACCGGGGAGCTGTTTTTT.

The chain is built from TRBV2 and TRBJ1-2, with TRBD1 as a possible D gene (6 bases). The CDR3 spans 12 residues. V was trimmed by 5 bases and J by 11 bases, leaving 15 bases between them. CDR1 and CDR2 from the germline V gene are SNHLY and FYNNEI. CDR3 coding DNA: TGTGCCAGCAGTAATCGACAGGCCCGGTACACCTTC. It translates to CASSNRQARYTF.

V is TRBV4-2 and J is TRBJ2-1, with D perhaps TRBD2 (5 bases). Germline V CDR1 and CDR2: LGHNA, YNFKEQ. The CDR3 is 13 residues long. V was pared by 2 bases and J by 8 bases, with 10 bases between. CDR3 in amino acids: CASSQLAGHEQFF. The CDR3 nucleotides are TGTGCCAGCAGCCAACTGGCGGGCCATGAGCAGTTCTTC.

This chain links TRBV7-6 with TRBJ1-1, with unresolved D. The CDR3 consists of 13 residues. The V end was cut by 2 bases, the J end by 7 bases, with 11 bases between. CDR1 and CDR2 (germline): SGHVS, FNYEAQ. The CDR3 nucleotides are TGTGCCAGCAGCTTATTGTTGAGCGGTGAAGCTTTCTTT. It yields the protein CASSLLLSGEAFF.

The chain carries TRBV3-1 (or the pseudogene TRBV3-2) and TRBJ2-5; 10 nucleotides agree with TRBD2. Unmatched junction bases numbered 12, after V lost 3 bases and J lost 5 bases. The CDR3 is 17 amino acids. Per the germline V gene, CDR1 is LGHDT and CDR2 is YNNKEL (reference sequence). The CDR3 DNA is TGTGCCAGCAGCCACCAGCAGCTAGCGGGGGTAAAGGAGACCCAGTACTTC. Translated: CASSHQQLAGVKETQYF.

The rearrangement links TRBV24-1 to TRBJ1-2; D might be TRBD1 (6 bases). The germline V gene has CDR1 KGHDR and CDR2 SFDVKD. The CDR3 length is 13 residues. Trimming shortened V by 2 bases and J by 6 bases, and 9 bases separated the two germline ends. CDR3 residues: CATSDYKGDGYTF. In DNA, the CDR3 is TGTGCCACCAGTGATTATAAGGGGGATGGCTACACCTTC.

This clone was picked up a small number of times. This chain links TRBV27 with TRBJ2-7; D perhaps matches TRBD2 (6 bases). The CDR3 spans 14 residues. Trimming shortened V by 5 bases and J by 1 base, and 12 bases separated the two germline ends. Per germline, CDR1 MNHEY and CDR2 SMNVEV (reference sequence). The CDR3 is CASSVGLSSYEQYF. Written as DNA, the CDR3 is TGTGCCAGCAGTGTCGGACTATCTTCCTACGAGCAGTACTTC.

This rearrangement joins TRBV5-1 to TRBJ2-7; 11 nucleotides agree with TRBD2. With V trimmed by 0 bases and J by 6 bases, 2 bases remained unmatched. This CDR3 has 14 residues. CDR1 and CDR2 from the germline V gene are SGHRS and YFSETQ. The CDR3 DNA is TGCGCCAGCAGCTTGGTTCTAGCGGGAGGCGAGCAGTACTTC. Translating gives CASSLVLAGGEQYF.

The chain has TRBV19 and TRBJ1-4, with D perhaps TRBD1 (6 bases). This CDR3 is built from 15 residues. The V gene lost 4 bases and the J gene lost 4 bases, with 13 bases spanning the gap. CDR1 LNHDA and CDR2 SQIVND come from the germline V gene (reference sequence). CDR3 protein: CASSSDRRDNEKLFF. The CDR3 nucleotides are TGTGCCAGTAGTAGCGACAGGCGAGATAATGAAAAACTGTTTTTT.

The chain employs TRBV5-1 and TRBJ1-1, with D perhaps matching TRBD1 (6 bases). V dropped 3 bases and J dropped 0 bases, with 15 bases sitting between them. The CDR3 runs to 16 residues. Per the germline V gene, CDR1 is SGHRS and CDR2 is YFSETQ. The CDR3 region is CASSSGTQTLNTEAFF. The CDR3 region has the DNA TGCGCCAGCAGCTCCGGGACACAAACCTTGAACACTGAAGCTTTCTTT.

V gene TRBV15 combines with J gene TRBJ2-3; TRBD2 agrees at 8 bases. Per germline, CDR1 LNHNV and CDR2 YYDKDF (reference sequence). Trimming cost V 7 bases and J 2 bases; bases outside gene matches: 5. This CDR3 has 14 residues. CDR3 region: CATKRGKDTDTQYF. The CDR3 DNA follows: TGTGCCACCAAGCGGGGGAAGGACACAGATACGCAGTATTTT.

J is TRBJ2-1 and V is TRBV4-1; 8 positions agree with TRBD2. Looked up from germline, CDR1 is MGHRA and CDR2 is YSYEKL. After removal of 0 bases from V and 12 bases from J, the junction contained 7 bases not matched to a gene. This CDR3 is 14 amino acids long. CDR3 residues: CASSQDGAGVGQFF. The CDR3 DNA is TGCGCCAGCAGCCAAGATGGAGCGGGGGTTGGGCAGTTCTTC.

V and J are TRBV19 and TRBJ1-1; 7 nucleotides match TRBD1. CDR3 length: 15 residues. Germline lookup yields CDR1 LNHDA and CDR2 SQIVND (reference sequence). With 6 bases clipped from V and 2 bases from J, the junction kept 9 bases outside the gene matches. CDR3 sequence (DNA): TGTGCCAGTAGGATAAACAGGGGACCAAACACTGAAGCTTTCTTT. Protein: CASRINRGPNTEAFF.

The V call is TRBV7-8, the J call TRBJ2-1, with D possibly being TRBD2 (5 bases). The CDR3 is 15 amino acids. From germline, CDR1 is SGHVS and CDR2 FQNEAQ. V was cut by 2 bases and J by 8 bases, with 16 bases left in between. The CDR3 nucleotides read TGTGCCAGCAGCTTAAGGGAGCGGACGGTCGATGAGCAGTTCTTC. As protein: CASSLRERTVDEQFF.

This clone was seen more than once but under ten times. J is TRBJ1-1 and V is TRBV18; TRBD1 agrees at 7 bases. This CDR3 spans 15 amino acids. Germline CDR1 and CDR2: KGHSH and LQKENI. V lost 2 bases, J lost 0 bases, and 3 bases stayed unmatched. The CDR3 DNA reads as TGTGCCAGCTCACCAGCCCAGGGGGTGAACACTGAAGCTTTCTTT. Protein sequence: CASSPAQGVNTEAFF.

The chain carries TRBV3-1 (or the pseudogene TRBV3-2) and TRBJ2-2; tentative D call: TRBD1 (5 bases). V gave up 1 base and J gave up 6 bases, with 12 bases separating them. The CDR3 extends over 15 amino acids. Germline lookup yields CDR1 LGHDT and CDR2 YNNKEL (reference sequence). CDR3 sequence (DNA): TGTGCCAGCAGCCAAGGGCCCAGGGTCGCCGGGGAGCTGTTTTTT. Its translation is CASSQGPRVAGELFF.

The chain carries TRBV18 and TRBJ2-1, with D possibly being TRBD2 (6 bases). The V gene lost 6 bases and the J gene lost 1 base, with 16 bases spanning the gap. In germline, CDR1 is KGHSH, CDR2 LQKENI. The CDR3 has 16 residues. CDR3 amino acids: CASSRGGSVSYNEQFF. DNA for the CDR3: TGTGCCAGCTCCCGTGGAGGGAGTGTGTCCTACAATGAGCAGTTCTTC.

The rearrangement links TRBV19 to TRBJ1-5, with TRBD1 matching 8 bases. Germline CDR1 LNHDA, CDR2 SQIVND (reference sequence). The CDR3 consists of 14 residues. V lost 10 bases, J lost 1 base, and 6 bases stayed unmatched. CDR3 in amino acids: CATRQGSSNQPQHF. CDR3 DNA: TGTGCCACTAGACAGGGGAGCAGCAATCAGCCCCAGCATTTT.